These 8 T cell receptor beta chains originate from one sample sequenced in a study of early T cells in non-severe SARS-CoV-2 infection. TCRdb reanalysed the 5' RACE reads using MiXCR and keeps one entry per CDR3 protein. Here the sample spans tens of thousands of distinct CDR3 sequences, 16% being singletons. The sample here was whole blood, taken at baseline. The receptor set was obtained from an adult who was a healthcare worker with PCR-confirmed SARS-CoV-2 infection or an uninfected control (not recorded which).

This chain links TRBV7-9 with TRBJ1-3, with a tentative D call TRBD1 (6 bases). The V and J ends lost 0 bases and 0 bases respectively, with 12 bases between them. Germline V lookup: CDR1 SEHNR, CDR2 FQNEAQ (reference sequence). This CDR3 spans 17 amino acids. CDR3 nucleotide sequence: TGTGCCAGCAGCTTAGCGTGGGGGCAGTCCTCTGGAAACACCATATATTTT. Its protein product is CASSLAWGQSSGNTIYF.

The chain combines TRBV28 with TRBJ1-2; weak D call: TRBD1 (6 bases). Germline CDR1 MDHEN, CDR2 SYDVKM. This CDR3 has 15 residues. The V and J ends lost 6 bases and 6 bases respectively, with 20 bases between them. The DNA of the CDR3 is TGTGCCAGCAGGCCGACAGGTTACCAAATGGATGGCTACACCTTC. This sequence encodes CASRPTGYQMDGYTF.

The J gene is TRBJ1-5, the V gene TRBV18; TRBD1 matches at 9 bases. Germline values: CDR1 KGHSH, CDR2 LQKENI. The CDR3 extends over 15 amino acids. Losses at the gene ends were 8 bases for V and 4 bases for J; bases not matched to a gene: 9. The CDR3 DNA follows: TGTGCCAGCCCCCTGGGACAGGGCGAAAATCAGCCCCAGCATTTT. The encoded protein is CASPLGQGENQPQHF.

There are a few counts of this clonotype. The chain uses TRBV7-3 and TRBJ2-2; D call uncertain. Germline-derived CDR1 and CDR2 are SGHTA and FQGTGA. The ends were cut back, 8 bases at V and 6 bases at J, with 13 bases in the middle. The CDR3 extends over 13 amino acids. DNA of the CDR3: TGTGCCAGCGGCGAGGTCGCGTCCGGGGAGCTGTTTTTT. Its protein product is CASGEVASGELFF.

There are a few counts of this clonotype. This rearrangement joins TRBV13 to TRBJ1-3; no firm D call. Germline CDR1 is PRHDT and CDR2 is FYEKMQ (reference sequence). This CDR3 spans 12 amino acids. V shed 2 bases and J shed 7 bases, with 6 bases lying between them. The CDR3 DNA follows: TGTGCCAGCAGCTTACCGGGGAACACCATATATTTT. This sequence encodes CASSLPGNTIYF.

J is TRBJ1-1 and V is TRBV29-1; D is ambiguous. Germline V CDR1 and CDR2: SQVTM, ANQGSEA. This CDR3 has 12 residues. Trimming took 4 bases from V and 1 from J, leaving 7 bases between them. The CDR3 reads CSVGTRNTEAFF. CDR3 bases: TGCAGCGTTGGAACCAGGAACACTGAAGCTTTCTTT.

The chain uses TRBV27 and TRBJ2-6, with D possibly TRBD2 on 5 matching bases. The CDR3 sequence is 15 residues long. Trimming took off 6 bases at V and 0 bases at J, with 9 bases between the two ends. Germline CDR1 is MNHEY and CDR2 is SMNVEV (reference sequence). CDR3 bases: TGTGCCAGCAGCCCCAGCGGCTCTGGGGCCAACGTCCTGACTTTC. This codes for CASSPSGSGANVLTF.

The rearrangement uses TRBV4-3 and TRBJ1-1; no reliable D call. Trimming shortened V by 4 bases and J by 7 bases, and 13 bases separated the two germline ends. This CDR3 is built from 13 residues. Germline-derived CDR1 and CDR2 are LGHNA and YSLEER. CDR3 nucleotides: TGCGCCAGCAGCCCGACGGACGGGAATGAAGCTTTCTTT. This encodes CASSPTDGNEAFF.